This TCR beta chain was recorded in a study of blood T cells in healthy people across ages. Findings of the study overall: Unsorted PBMCs ruled out conclusive naive versus antigen-experienced comparison. The fall in TCR beta diversity per million T cells was roughly linear with age. Fewer expanded clones and more diversity marked long-lived versus aged donors.

The authors ran a second PCR of about 6 to 11 cycles using a sample-barcoded 5' primer and a J-beta primer mix. Tags on each cDNA molecule came from a template-switch adaptor with 12 random nucleotides. From the 5' RACE reads, TCRdb called clonotypes with MiXCR, one entry per CDR3 protein. The sample has over 1,500,000 distinct CDR3 sequences, around 42% seen once. Germline loops: CDR1 SGHTA, CDR2 FQGNSA. The ends were cut back, 6 bases at V and 3 bases at J, with 12 bases in the middle. The CDR3 is 13 residues long. For this clonotype: Its target is not known.

This TCR was recovered from a human donor in good health. The chain joins TRBV7-2 to TRBJ2-7, with D possibly matching TRBD2 (5 bases). Sequencing was done on a sample of blood. CDR3 loop: CASRLGIDYEQYF. CDR3 DNA sequence: TGTGCCAGCAGACTCGGGATCGACTACGAGCAGTACTTC.